This note documents a single TCR beta chain sequence. The antigen is not known. The data stem from a study of T cell responses to AZD1222 COVID-19 vaccine. Broader study findings: There were mostly white British donors and more females than males, and clonal diversity was possibly underestimated. Spike-specific TCR breadth and depth grew following two AZD1222 doses.

Using immunoSEQ multiplex PCR, the repertoire was profiled, and TCRdb retains in-frame clones only, with some absent. The table has about 84,000 clones, roughly 85% seen once. The CDR3 length is 18 residues. Trimming at V came to 2 bases and at J to 10 bases, leaving 17 bases not matched to a gene. Looked up from germline, CDR1 is KGHSH and CDR2 is LQKENI. Pooling covered second doses at about 4 or about 12 weeks. This TCR was recovered from an adult who received the AZD1222 COVID-19 vaccine. The genes are TRBV18 and TRBJ1-6; 7 bases match TRBD1. Specimen: peripheral blood, collected 28 days after the second AZD1222 dose. The CDR3 is CASSPNLTLTGRRSPLHF. CDR3 bases: TGTGCCAGCTCACCAAACCTCACTCTGACAGGGAGGCGATCACCCCTCCACTTT.